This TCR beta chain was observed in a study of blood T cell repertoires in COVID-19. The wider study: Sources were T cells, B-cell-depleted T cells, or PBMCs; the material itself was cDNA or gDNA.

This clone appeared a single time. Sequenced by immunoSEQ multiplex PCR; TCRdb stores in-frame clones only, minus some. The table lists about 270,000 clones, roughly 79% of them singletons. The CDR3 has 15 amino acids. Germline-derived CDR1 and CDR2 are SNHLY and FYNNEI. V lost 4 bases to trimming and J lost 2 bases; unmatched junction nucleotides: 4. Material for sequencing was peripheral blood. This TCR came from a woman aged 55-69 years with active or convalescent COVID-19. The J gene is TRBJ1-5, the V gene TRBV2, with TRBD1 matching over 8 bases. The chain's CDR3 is CASSGGQAGNQPQHF. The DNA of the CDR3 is TGTGCCAGCAGTGGGGGACAGGCGGGCAATCAGCCCCAGCATTTT.